This T cell receptor beta chain came from a study of beta chain features in type 1 diabetes. General observations from the study: VDJ junctions sequenced from type 1 diabetes patients showed fewer insertions and more deletions.

A few counts support this clone. Its antigen is unidentified. Trimming shortened V by 4 bases and J by 1 base, and 8 bases separated the two germline ends. Germline V gene data show CDR1 as SQVTM and CDR2 as ANQGSEA. The CDR3 extends over 13 amino acids. Every bit of the isolated RNA underwent reverse transcription, so sequencing read expressed TCRB transcripts. Only in-frame clones appear in the TCRdb table, and some are missing; sequencing was by immunoSEQ multiplex PCR. The sample records 300,000 to 350,000 clones, roughly 8% being singletons. Sequencing was carried out using central memory CD4+ T cells from blood. The genes are TRBV29-1 and TRBJ2-1; the D gene is possibly TRBD2 (5 bases). The clonotype comes from a young woman in good health. For the CDR3, the DNA is TGCAGCGTTGTGGGAGTGTCCTACAATGAGCAGTTCTTC. Translation gives CSVVGVSYNEQFF.